This is a list of T cell receptor beta chains from one sample in a study of PD-1 blockade in classical Hodgkin lymphoma. TCRdb's table, derived via immunoSEQ multiplex PCR, lists solely in-frame clones and lacks some. This sample has over 85,000 clones; under 95% occur once, and the top ten carry about 2%. The sample was peripheral blood mononuclear cells (PBMCs), taken before the fourth cycle of nivolumab. These receptor sequences come from a human donor with classical Hodgkin lymphoma. Both conserved end residues are part of each CDR3. D genes are given only for firm matches. The size field is filled for only some rows; it gives once, few, many or a size class.

CDR3 protein: CASSPSRRIYGYTF
V gene: TRBV28
D gene: NA
clone size: NA
J gene: TRBJ1-2
CDR3 length: 14

CDR3 protein: CASSQDRRASGEITDTQYF
V gene: TRBV4-2
D gene: TRBD2
clone size: NA
J gene: TRBJ2-3
CDR3 length: 19

CDR3 protein: CSVVGGSGRANTEAFF
V gene: TRBV29-1
D gene: NA
clone size: NA
J gene: TRBJ1-1
CDR3 length: 16

CDR3 protein: CASSMYSNQPQHF
V gene: TRBV18
D gene: NA
clone size: NA
J gene: TRBJ1-5
CDR3 length: 13

CDR3 protein: CASSERGDFATDTQYF
V gene: TRBV9
D gene: NA
clone size: NA
J gene: TRBJ2-3
CDR3 length: 16

CDR3 protein: CASSFGLAGGTDTQYF
V gene: TRBV7-3
D gene: TRBD2
clone size: NA
J gene: TRBJ2-3
CDR3 length: 16

CDR3 protein: CASSSLGTANEKLFF
V gene: TRBV5-1
D gene: TRBD1
clone size: once
J gene: TRBJ1-4
CDR3 length: 15

CDR3 protein: CASSQAGTPIFRGGSGYTF
V gene: TRBV4-1
D gene: NA
clone size: NA
J gene: TRBJ1-2
CDR3 length: 19

CDR3 protein: CASTNSRGAQETQYF
V gene: TRBV27
D gene: NA
clone size: NA
J gene: TRBJ2-5
CDR3 length: 15

CDR3 protein: CASSYRDRAANLGSNQPQHF
V gene: TRBV28
D gene: TRBD1
clone size: NA
J gene: TRBJ1-5
CDR3 length: 20

CDR3 protein: CASNLEPRVYEQYF
V gene: TRBV11-2
D gene: NA
clone size: NA
J gene: TRBJ2-7
CDR3 length: 14

CDR3 protein: CASSLDRRNLDEQFF
V gene: TRBV5-1
D gene: NA
clone size: NA
J gene: TRBJ2-1
CDR3 length: 15

CDR3 protein: CASSLVGGETQYF
V gene: TRBV27
D gene: NA
clone size: NA
J gene: TRBJ2-5
CDR3 length: 13

CDR3 protein: CASTTTGMGPEAFF
V gene: TRBV28
D gene: NA
clone size: once
J gene: TRBJ1-1
CDR3 length: 14

CDR3 protein: CASSAGRGSFYEQYF
V gene: TRBV27
D gene: TRBD1
clone size: NA
J gene: TRBJ2-7
CDR3 length: 15

CDR3 protein: CASSLRLGVQYEQYF
V gene: TRBV2
D gene: NA
clone size: once
J gene: TRBJ2-7
CDR3 length: 15

CDR3 protein: CASSWNFRDYGYTF
V gene: TRBV7-9
D gene: NA
clone size: NA
J gene: TRBJ1-2
CDR3 length: 14

CDR3 protein: CASSLGGARQETQYF
V gene: TRBV5-1
D gene: NA
clone size: NA
J gene: TRBJ2-5
CDR3 length: 15

CDR3 protein: CASAYPGAMGADTQYF
V gene: TRBV27
D gene: NA
clone size: NA
J gene: TRBJ2-3
CDR3 length: 16

CDR3 protein: CASRPQRGAYNEQFF
V gene: TRBV10-2
D gene: TRBD2
clone size: NA
J gene: TRBJ2-1
CDR3 length: 15

CDR3 protein: CASSLTGNQPQHF
V gene: TRBV28
D gene: NA
clone size: NA
J gene: TRBJ1-5
CDR3 length: 13

CDR3 protein: CARPPGPPGLAPYEQYF
V gene: TRBV19
D gene: TRBD2
clone size: once
J gene: TRBJ2-7
CDR3 length: 17

CDR3 protein: CASSLNTGELFF
V gene: TRBV9
D gene: NA
clone size: once
J gene: TRBJ2-2
CDR3 length: 12

CDR3 protein: CASSPSNEQFF
V gene: TRBV7-9
D gene: NA
clone size: once
J gene: TRBJ2-1
CDR3 length: 11

CDR3 protein: CASSFFRNTEAFF
V gene: TRBV28
D gene: NA
clone size: once
J gene: TRBJ1-1
CDR3 length: 13

CDR3 protein: CASSGDTGRKGNTIYF
V gene: TRBV6-1
D gene: NA
clone size: NA
J gene: TRBJ1-3
CDR3 length: 16

CDR3 protein: CASRDSTFGNEQFF
V gene: TRBV5-1
D gene: NA
clone size: NA
J gene: TRBJ2-1
CDR3 length: 14

CDR3 protein: CASSLAPTGTGVHEQYF
V gene: TRBV5-6
D gene: TRBD1
clone size: NA
J gene: TRBJ2-7
CDR3 length: 17

CDR3 protein: CASSPPLAGVSNEQFF
V gene: TRBV5-1
D gene: TRBD2
clone size: NA
J gene: TRBJ2-1
CDR3 length: 16

CDR3 protein: CASSQGLAGAGYEQYF
V gene: TRBV27
D gene: TRBD2
clone size: NA
J gene: TRBJ2-7
CDR3 length: 16

CDR3 protein: CASSASGRTSYEQYF
V gene: TRBV6-5
D gene: TRBD2
clone size: NA
J gene: TRBJ2-7
CDR3 length: 15

CDR3 protein: CATHPGQGLREQYF
V gene: TRBV19
D gene: TRBD1
clone size: NA
J gene: TRBJ2-7
CDR3 length: 14

CDR3 protein: CASGRYGGANTGELFF
V gene: TRBV9
D gene: NA
clone size: NA
J gene: TRBJ2-2
CDR3 length: 16

CDR3 protein: CASSLGGWTEAFF
V gene: TRBV11-2
D gene: NA
clone size: NA
J gene: TRBJ1-1
CDR3 length: 13

CDR3 protein: CASSEGTSGRADTQYF
V gene: TRBV2
D gene: TRBD2
clone size: NA
J gene: TRBJ2-3
CDR3 length: 16

CDR3 protein: CASSFSHQETQYF
V gene: TRBV27
D gene: NA
clone size: NA
J gene: TRBJ2-5
CDR3 length: 13

CDR3 protein: CASSLGAGDYGYTF
V gene: TRBV5-5
D gene: NA
clone size: NA
J gene: TRBJ1-2
CDR3 length: 14

CDR3 protein: CASSFIAGDQGTQYF
V gene: TRBV11-2
D gene: TRBD2
clone size: NA
J gene: TRBJ2-3
CDR3 length: 15

CDR3 protein: CASSLELGYNEQFF
V gene: TRBV11-3
D gene: NA
clone size: NA
J gene: TRBJ2-1
CDR3 length: 14

CDR3 protein: CASSIAPGGHAGDTQYF
V gene: TRBV19
D gene: NA
clone size: NA
J gene: TRBJ2-3
CDR3 length: 17

CDR3 protein: CASSEAPGGGGELFF
V gene: TRBV6-4
D gene: NA
clone size: NA
J gene: TRBJ2-2
CDR3 length: 15

CDR3 protein: CASSGLAGVAYEQYF
V gene: TRBV6-1
D gene: TRBD2
clone size: NA
J gene: TRBJ2-7
CDR3 length: 15

CDR3 protein: CASSSRTGAYGYTF
V gene: TRBV6-4
D gene: TRBD1
clone size: NA
J gene: TRBJ1-2
CDR3 length: 14

CDR3 protein: CASRSRTAGNTIYF
V gene: TRBV6-5
D gene: NA
clone size: NA
J gene: TRBJ1-3
CDR3 length: 14

CDR3 protein: CAWSGLAGVKPSPRTSTDTQYF
V gene: TRBV30
D gene: TRBD2
clone size: NA
J gene: TRBJ2-3
CDR3 length: 22